The TCR beta chain described here comes from a study of neurological immune-mediated disorders. This clonotype was found many times. TCRdb re-called the 5' RACE reads with MiXCR, one entry per CDR3 protein. Of tens of thousands of distinct CDR3 sequences detected, roughly 23% appear once; the ten largest clones hold less than 35%. After removal of 6 bases from V and 8 bases from J, the junction contained 12 bases not matched to a gene. Germline V gives CDR1 MNHNY, CDR2 SVGAGI (reference sequence). This CDR3 has 15 amino acids. The gene calls are TRBV6-6 and TRBJ1-2; 10 nucleotides match TRBD1. The receptor was isolated from a man aged 50 to 59 with HTLV-1-associated myelopathy (HAM/TSP). Sequencing was done on a sample of CD4+ T cells from blood. The chain's CDR3 is CASSRTGGTQLGYTF. Here the CDR3 DNA reads TGTGCCAGCAGCCGGACAGGGGGAACCCAATTAGGCTACACCTTC.